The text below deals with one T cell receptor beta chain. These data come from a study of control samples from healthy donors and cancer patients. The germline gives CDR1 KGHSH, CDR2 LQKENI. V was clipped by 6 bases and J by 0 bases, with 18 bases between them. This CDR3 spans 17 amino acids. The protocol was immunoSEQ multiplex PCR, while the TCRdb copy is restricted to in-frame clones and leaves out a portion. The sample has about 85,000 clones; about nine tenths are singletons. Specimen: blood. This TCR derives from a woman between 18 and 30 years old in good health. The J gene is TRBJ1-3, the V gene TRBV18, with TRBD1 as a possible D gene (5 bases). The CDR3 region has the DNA TGTGCCAGCTCGCCATCGATCAGGGACTTCTCTGGAAACACCATATATTTT. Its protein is CASSPSIRDFSGNTIYF.